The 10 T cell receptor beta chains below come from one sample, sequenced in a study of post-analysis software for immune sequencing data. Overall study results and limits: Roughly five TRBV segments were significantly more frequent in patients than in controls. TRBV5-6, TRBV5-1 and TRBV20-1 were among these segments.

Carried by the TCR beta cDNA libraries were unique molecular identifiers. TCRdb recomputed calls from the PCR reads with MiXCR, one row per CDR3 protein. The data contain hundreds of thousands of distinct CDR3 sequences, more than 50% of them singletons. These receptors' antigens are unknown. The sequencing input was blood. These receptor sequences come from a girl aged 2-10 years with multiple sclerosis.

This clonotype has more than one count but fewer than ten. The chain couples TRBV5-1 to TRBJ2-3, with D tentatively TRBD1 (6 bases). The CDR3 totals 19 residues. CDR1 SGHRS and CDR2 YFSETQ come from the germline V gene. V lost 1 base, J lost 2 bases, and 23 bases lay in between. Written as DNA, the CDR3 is TGCGCCAGCAGCTTGATCTCTCGACAGGCAGATACAACCACAGATACGCAGTATTTT. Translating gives CASSLISRQADTTTDTQYF.

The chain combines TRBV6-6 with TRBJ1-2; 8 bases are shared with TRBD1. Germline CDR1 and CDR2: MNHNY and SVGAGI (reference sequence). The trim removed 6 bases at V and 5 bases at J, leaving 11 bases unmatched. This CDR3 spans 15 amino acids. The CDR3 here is CASRREGQDNYGYTF. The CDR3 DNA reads TGTGCCAGCAGGCGAGAGGGACAGGATAATTATGGCTACACCTTC.

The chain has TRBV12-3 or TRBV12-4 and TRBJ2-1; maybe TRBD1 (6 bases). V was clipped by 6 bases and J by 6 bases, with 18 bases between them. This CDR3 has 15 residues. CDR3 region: CASRAQGMSVNEQFF. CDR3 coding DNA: TGTGCCAGCAGAGCACAGGGTATGTCGGTCAATGAGCAGTTCTTC.

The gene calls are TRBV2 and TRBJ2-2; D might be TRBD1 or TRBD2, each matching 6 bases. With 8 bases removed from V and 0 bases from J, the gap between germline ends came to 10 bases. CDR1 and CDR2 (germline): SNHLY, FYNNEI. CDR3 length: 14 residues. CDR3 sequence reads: CASGGQTNTGELFF. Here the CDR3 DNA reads TGTGCCAGCGGGGGGCAAACGAACACCGGGGAGCTGTTTTTT. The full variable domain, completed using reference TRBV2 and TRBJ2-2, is EPEVTQTPSHQVTQMGQEVILRCVPISNHLYFYWYRQILGQKVEFLVSFYNNEISEKSEIFDDQFSVERPDGSNFTLKIRSTKLEDSAMYFCASGGQTNTGELFFGEGSRLTVL.

CDR3: CASSGLGGRATDTQYF. The CDR3 nucleotides read TGTGCCAGCAGCGGCCTGGGGGGGAGGGCCACAGATACGCAGTATTTT. This chain joins TRBV7-3 and TRBJ2-3, with 7 bases matching TRBD2. The CDR3 is 16 amino acids. Germline lookup yields CDR1 SGHTA and CDR2 FQGTGA. Trimming at V came to 5 bases and at J to 2 bases, leaving 10 bases not matched to a gene.

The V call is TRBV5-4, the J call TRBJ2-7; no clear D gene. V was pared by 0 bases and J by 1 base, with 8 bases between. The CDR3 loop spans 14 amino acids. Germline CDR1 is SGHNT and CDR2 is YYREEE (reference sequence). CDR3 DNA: TGTGCCAGCAGCTTGGACTTACTTTCCTACGAGCAGTACTTC. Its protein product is CASSLDLLSYEQYF.

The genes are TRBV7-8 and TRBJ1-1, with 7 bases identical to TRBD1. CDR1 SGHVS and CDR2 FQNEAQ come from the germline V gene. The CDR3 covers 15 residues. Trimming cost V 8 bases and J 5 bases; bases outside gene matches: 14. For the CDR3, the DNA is TGTGCCAGCTGCAGGGGGGGGATGACGAGGACTGAAGCTTTCTTT. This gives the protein CASCRGGMTRTEAFF. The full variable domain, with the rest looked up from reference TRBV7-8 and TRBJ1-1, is GAGVSQSPRYKVAKRGQDVALRCDPISGHVSLFWYQQALGQGPEFLTYFQNEAQLDKSGLPSDRFFAERPEGSVSTLKIQRTQQEDSAVYLCASCRGGMTRTEAFFGQGTRLTVV.

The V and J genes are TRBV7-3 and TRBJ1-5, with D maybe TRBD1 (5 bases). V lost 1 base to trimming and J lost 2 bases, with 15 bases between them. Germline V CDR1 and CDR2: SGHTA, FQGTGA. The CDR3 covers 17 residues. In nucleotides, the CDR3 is TGTGCCAGCAGCTTAAGCCAGGGTCTTGAAGGCAATCAGCCCCAGCATTTT. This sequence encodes CASSLSQGLEGNQPQHF.

CDR3 protein: CSATPGDTQYF. CDR3 DNA sequence: TGCAGTGCCACACCGGGGGATACGCAGTATTTT. The chain carries TRBV20-1 and TRBJ2-3; maybe TRBD2 (5 bases). The V gene lost 6 bases and the J gene lost 6 bases, with 10 bases spanning the gap. Per germline, CDR1 DFQATT and CDR2 SNEGSKA (reference sequence). This CDR3 is 11 amino acids long.

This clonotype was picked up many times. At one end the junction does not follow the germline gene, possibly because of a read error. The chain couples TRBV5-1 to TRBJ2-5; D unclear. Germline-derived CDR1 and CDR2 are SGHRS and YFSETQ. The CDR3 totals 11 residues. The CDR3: CASSAQETQYF. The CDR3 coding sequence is TGTGCCAGCAGCGCCCAAGAGACCCAGTACTTC. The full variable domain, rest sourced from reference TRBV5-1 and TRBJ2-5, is KAGVTQTPRYLIKTRGQQVTLSCSPISGHRSVSWYQQTPGQGLQFLFEYFSETQRNKGNFPGRFSGRQFSNSRSEMNVSTLELGDSALYLCASSAQETQYFGPGTRLLVL.